Given below is one T cell receptor beta chain in context. This CDR3 contains 12 residues. V lost 3 bases and J 2 bases, leaving 5 bases between the germline ends. Germline V gene sequence: CDR1 LGHNT, CDR2 FRNRAP. The table came from immunoSEQ multiplex PCR; TCRdb's copy has only in-frame clones and leaves some out. The sample contains some 24,000 clones, 84% of which appear only once. These data are taken from a study of PD-L1 blockade in urothelial cancer. As for the study in general: Blood drawn 3 weeks (second dose) and 6 weeks after treatment start was analyzed.

The input for sequencing was PBMCs, taken around atezolizumab (anti-PD-L1) treatment. This receptor was identified in a man in his 70s with urothelial cancer. The chain links TRBV12-5 to TRBJ2-7; D is unresolved. The CDR3 nucleotides read TGTGCTAGTGGTTTTGGAGCCTACGAGCAGTACTTC. Encoded protein: CASGFGAYEQYF.